These 6 T cell receptor beta chains were sequenced from one sample in a study of cytomegalovirus exposure and HLA in healthy donors. Primers included in the PCR were 60 Vbeta and 13 Jbeta primers. Sequencing used immunoSEQ multiplex PCR; TCRdb keeps in-frame clones, though not all of them. The sample's table shows about 160,000 clones. The sample consisted of PBMCs. These receptors all stem from a man aged 25 to 45 in good health and CMV-seronegative.

The chain has TRBV29-1 and TRBJ1-1; the match to TRBD1 covers 8 bases. The CDR3 spans 14 residues. The germline V gene encodes CDR1 SQVTM and CDR2 ANQGSEA. Trimming removed 6 bases from V and 0 bases from J; junction bases left unmatched: 6. The CDR3 region is CSVRGQGLNTEAFF. CDR3 sequence (DNA): TGCAGCGTCCGCGGACAGGGATTGAACACTGAAGCTTTCTTT.

The V gene is TRBV19, the J gene TRBJ2-3; TRBD1 agrees at 9 bases. The length of the CDR3 is 15 residues. Trimming removed 9 bases from V and 4 bases from J; junction bases left unmatched: 11. CDR1 LNHDA and CDR2 SQIVND come from the germline V gene (reference sequence). The CDR3 region is CASRPNRDRADTQYF. CDR3 nucleotides: TGTGCCAGCAGACCGAACAGGGACAGGGCAGATACGCAGTATTTT. The full variable domain, completed using reference TRBV19 and TRBJ2-3, is DGGITQSPKYLFRKEGQNVTLSCEQNLNHDAMYWYRQDPGQGLRLIYYSQIVNDFQKGDIAEGYSVSREKKESFPLTVTSAQKNPTAFYLCASRPNRDRADTQYFGPGTRLTVL.

The V and J genes are TRBV5-1 and TRBJ2-2; 10 bases map to TRBD2. J was trimmed by 5 bases and V by 3 bases; bases with no gene match: 10. The V gene's germline CDR1 is SGHRS and CDR2 YFSETQ. This CDR3 has 17 amino acids. This chain's CDR3 is CASSWAPLTSGTGELFF. The CDR3 nucleotides are TGCGCCAGCAGCTGGGCCCCTTTGACTAGCGGGACCGGGGAGCTGTTTTTT.

A remark on this clone: An end of the junction does not agree with germline; a read error may underlie this. The rearrangement joins TRBV5-1 to TRBJ2-1; TRBD2 is a possible D gene (5 bases). This CDR3 has 11 residues. CDR1 and CDR2 from the germline V gene are SGHRS and YFSETQ. CDR3 sequence: CASSLGGEQLF. DNA of the CDR3: TGCGCCAGCAGTTTAGGAGGCGAGCAGCTCTTC. Combining the CDR3 with reference TRBV5-1 and TRBJ2-1 gives the whole variable domain KAGVTQTPRYLIKTRGQQVTLSCSPISGHRSVSWYQQTPGQGLQFLFEYFSETQRNKGNFPGRFSGRQFSNSRSEMNVSTLELGDSALYLCASSLGGEQLFGPGTRLTVL.

The genes are TRBV7-2 and TRBJ2-5; 8 bases fit TRBD2. TRBJ2-7 explains the end of the DNA better; the J call may be wrong. In germline, CDR1 is SGHTA, CDR2 FQGNSA. The CDR3 loop spans 16 amino acids. CDR3 residues: CASSFSLAGLSYEQYF. CDR3 sequence (DNA): TGTGCCAGCAGCTTTAGTCTAGCGGGCCTCTCCTACGAGCAGTACTTC.

This chain uses TRBV28 with TRBJ2-6, with a tentative D call TRBD1 (5 bases). CDR1 is MDHEN, CDR2 SYDVKM, per germline. The CDR3 contains 16 residues. V gave up 4 bases and J gave up 4 bases, with 14 bases separating them. The CDR3 nucleotides are TGTGCCAGCAGTTCTACTTCAGGGTCAGGGGCCAACGTCCTGACTTTC. Protein sequence: CASSSTSGSGANVLTF.